This T cell receptor (beta chain) was sequenced for a study of T-cell memory formation after mild COVID-19. From the 5' RACE reads, TCRdb called clonotypes with MiXCR, one entry per CDR3 protein. Altogether fewer than 700,000 distinct CDR3 sequences are present, more than 15% being singletons, with the ten largest covering around 11%. This CDR3 is built from 17 residues. V was pared by 3 bases and J by 0 bases, with 6 bases of the junction left unmatched. Germline V lookup: CDR1 KGHSH, CDR2 LQKENI. This sequence originates from an adult woman who had mild COVID-19 (a few samples of this study predate the infection). Cell type and time point are not known. V is TRBV18 and J is TRBJ1-5, with 9 bases matching TRBD1. The material sequenced was PBMCs or a T cell subset sorted from them (not recorded which). In DNA form, the CDR3 reads TGTGCCAGCTCACCGTTGGACAGGGGAAATAGCAATCAGCCCCAGCATTTT. Encoded protein: CASSPLDRGNSNQPQHF.